The 29 T cell receptor beta chains below all came from one sample that was sequenced in a study of persistence of HIV-infected CD4 T cells. An overlapping HIV-1 Gag peptide pool stimulated these cells at 0.75 to 1 ug/peptide/mL. Sorting selected CD4+ T cells upregulating both CD40 ligand and CD69. No antigens are known for them. The libraries were made with immunoSEQ version 4 in survey mode. Profiling relied on immunoSEQ multiplex PCR, and the TCRdb table lists in-frame clones only, not all of them. Counted here are some 9,200 clones, roughly 84% occurring once; the ten biggest clones make up roughly 2%. Here the sequenced sample was CD4+ T cells sorted from PBMCs after approximately 20-hour stimulation, taken from a patient who received antiretroviral therapy. These receptors came from an adult woman with HIV who was CMV-seropositive.

V is TRBV5-1 and J is TRBJ2-1; D is perhaps TRBD2 (6 bases). Germline lookup yields CDR1 SGHRS and CDR2 YFSETQ. The CDR3 is 18 residues long. V was pared by 0 bases and J by 0 bases, with 16 bases between. The CDR3 coding sequence is TGCGCCAGCAGCTTGGTGGCGCTCGGGGGAAGCTCCTACAATGAGCAGTTCTTC. This encodes CASSLVALGGSSYNEQFF.

The rearrangement joins TRBV6-5 to TRBJ2-6; maybe TRBD1 (6 bases). The CDR3 sequence is 14 residues long. Trimming took off 8 bases at V and 4 bases at J, with 12 bases between the two ends. Germline V gene sequence: CDR1 MNHEY, CDR2 SVGAGI. The CDR3 DNA sequence: TGTGCCAGCGGAACAGGGACCGGGGCCAACGTCCTGACTTTC. Translated, it gives CASGTGTGANVLTF.

The genes are TRBV7-2 and TRBJ2-5; D ambiguous. Germline V gene lookup returns CDR1 SGHTA and CDR2 FQGNSA. The germline V and J ends were trimmed by 1 base and 3 bases, with 9 bases remaining between them. The CDR3 extends over 14 amino acids. The CDR3 bases are TGTGCCAGCAGCTTAGGGATAGCCGAAGAGACCCAGTACTTC. Its protein product is CASSLGIAEETQYF. Full variable domain (missing parts from reference TRBV7-2 and TRBJ2-5): GAGVSQSPSNKVTEKGKDVELRCDPISGHTALYWYRQSLGQGLEFLIYFQGNSAPDKSGLPSDRFSAERTGGSVSTLTIQRTQQEDSAVYLCASSLGIAEETQYFGPGTRLLVL.

The chain is built from TRBV2 and TRBJ1-2; 7 nucleotides match TRBD1. With 6 bases clipped from V and 8 bases from J, the junction kept 15 bases outside the gene matches. The CDR3 sequence is 15 residues long. CDR1 is SNHLY, CDR2 FYNNEI, per germline. Written as DNA, the CDR3 is TGTGCCAGCAGCGCATCCGGGACAGTACGCTCGGGCTACACCTTC. It is translated as CASSASGTVRSGYTF.

V and J are TRBV28 and TRBJ2-1; 9 bases are a match to TRBD2. CDR1 and CDR2 from the germline V gene are MDHEN and SYDVKM. The CDR3 contains 16 residues. V gave up 10 bases and J gave up 3 bases; unmatched junction bases: 13. CDR3 residues: CATQRVAGVNYNEQFF. CDR3 in DNA: TGTGCCACCCAACGGGTAGCGGGAGTAAACTACAATGAGCAGTTCTTC. Filled out from reference TRBV28 and TRBJ2-1, the complete variable domain reads DVKVTQSSRYLVKRTGEKVFLECVQDMDHENMFWYRQDPGLGLRLIYFSYDVKMKEKGDIPEGYSVSREKKERFSLILESASTNQTSMYLCATQRVAGVNYNEQFFGPGTRLTVL.

This chain connects TRBV20-1 to TRBJ1-1; D is perhaps TRBD1 (5 bases). The V gene's germline CDR1 is DFQATT and CDR2 SNEGSKA (reference sequence). CDR3 length equals 15 residues. V shed 3 bases and J shed 0 bases, with 14 bases lying between them. CDR3 region: CSASWRGLMNTEAFF. CDR3 nucleotide sequence: TGCAGTGCTAGTTGGAGGGGACTCATGAACACTGAAGCTTTCTTT.

The CDR3: CASRPPTSGLRDEQFF. As DNA, the CDR3 is TGTGCCAGCAGGCCCCCTACTAGCGGACTTAGGGATGAGCAGTTCTTC. The chain carries TRBV28 and TRBJ2-1, with 8 bases that match TRBD2. This CDR3 region has 16 residues. Germline trimming cut 6 bases from V and 8 bases from J; bases unmatched to any gene: 15. Germline CDR1 MDHEN, CDR2 SYDVKM.

V and J are TRBV7-2 and TRBJ2-5; D is uncertain. Per the germline V gene, CDR1 is SGHTA and CDR2 is FQGNSA. The CDR3 covers 15 residues. V was trimmed by 0 bases and J by 5 bases, leaving 13 bases between them. In nucleotides, the CDR3 is TGTGCCAGCAGCTTAGCCAGACGGAACTGGGAGACCCAGTACTTC. Amino acids: CASSLARRNWETQYF.

The chain has TRBV5-6 and TRBJ2-1; D remains ambiguous. Germline-derived CDR1 and CDR2 are SGHDT and YYEEEE. V lost 1 base to trimming and J lost 5 bases, with 16 bases between them. CDR3 length: 16 residues. The CDR3 reads CASSLIEPSPNNEQFF. In nucleotides, the CDR3 is TGTGCCAGCAGCTTGATTGAGCCCTCCCCTAACAATGAGCAGTTCTTC.

The chain employs TRBV24-1 and TRBJ2-3; 8 nucleotides match TRBD1. Looked up from germline, CDR1 is KGHDR and CDR2 is SFDVKD. The V gene end was trimmed by 4 bases and the J gene end by 2 bases; junction bases not matched to a gene: 4. This CDR3 is built from 15 residues. CDR3: CATSERQGTTDTQYF. Written as DNA, the CDR3 is TGTGCCACCAGTGAAAGACAGGGGACCACAGATACGCAGTATTTT.

The rearrangement joins TRBV5-6 to TRBJ2-5; no firm D call. Trimming took 3 bases from V and 1 from J, leaving 16 bases between them. The CDR3 runs to 16 residues. CDR1 and CDR2 (germline): SGHDT, YYEEEE. In DNA, the CDR3 is TGTGCCAGCAGCTCAAGACCGAATCTCGGCCAAGAGACCCAGTACTTC. Translated, it gives CASSSRPNLGQETQYF.

V is TRBV11-3 and J is TRBJ1-1, with D hard to call. In germline, CDR1 is SGHNT, CDR2 YENEEA. This CDR3 contains 13 residues. Trimming took 1 base from V and 1 from J, leaving 4 bases between them. The CDR3 is CASSLVQNTEAFF. The CDR3 bases are TGTGCCAGCAGCTTAGTACAGAACACTGAAGCTTTCTTT.

In DNA form, the CDR3 reads TGTGCCAGCAGCTTGCTAGCGGGCGAGCAGTTCTTC. As protein: CASSLLAGEQFF. The chain combines TRBV7-9 with TRBJ2-1, with 8 nucleotides matching TRBD2. The CDR3 is 12 residues long. Germline-derived CDR1 and CDR2 are SEHNR and FQNEAQ (reference sequence). V shed 3 bases, J shed 10 bases, and the junction held 2 bases outside the gene matches.

V usage is TRBV6-1 and J usage is TRBJ1-2; D gene unclear. V lost 7 bases to trimming and J lost 5 bases, with 17 bases between them. Per the germline V gene, CDR1 is MNHNS and CDR2 is SASEGT. The CDR3 sequence is 14 residues long. This CDR3 reads CASIPRAEGYGYTF. CDR3 DNA sequence: TGTGCCAGCATCCCCCGGGCAGAGGGATATGGCTACACCTTC.

The rearrangement uses TRBV6-5 and TRBJ2-5; tentatively, D is TRBD2 (6 bases). Deletions cut 2 bases from V and 3 bases from J, with 13 bases between. The V gene's germline CDR1 is MNHEY and CDR2 SVGAGI. The CDR3 has 15 residues. In DNA, the CDR3 is TGTGCCAGCAGTTACGGGGGGAAACGCGAAGAGACCCAGTACTTC. Translating gives CASSYGGKREETQYF.

The chain recombines TRBV18 with TRBJ2-7; D might be TRBD2 (6 bases). Germline loops: CDR1 KGHSH, CDR2 LQKENI. CDR3 length equals 14 residues. Deletions cut 4 bases from V and 4 bases from J, with 14 bases between. CDR3 nucleotide sequence: TGTGCCAGCTCACGGTGGACGGGGGAGTACGAGCAGTACTTC. Its translation: CASSRWTGEYEQYF.

In this sample, this clone turned up once. J is TRBJ1-5 and V is TRBV6-5; 7 nucleotides match TRBD1. CDR1 is MNHEY, CDR2 SVGAGI, per germline. CDR3 length: 14 amino acids. Trimming at V came to 8 bases and at J to 5 bases, leaving 9 bases not matched to a gene. CDR3 sequence: CASSPGQQYQPQHF. In DNA form, the CDR3 reads TGTGCCAGCTCACCGGGACAGCAGTATCAGCCCCAGCATTTT.

The chain carries TRBV6-2 or TRBV6-3 and TRBJ2-3; D is possibly TRBD1 or TRBD2 (6 bases each). CDR3 size: 15 residues. Germline V CDR1 and CDR2: MNHEY, SVGEGT. Trimming took off 6 bases at V and 7 bases at J, with 20 bases between the two ends. Here the CDR3 reads CASSQQGTHDYTQYF. In nucleotides, the CDR3 is TGTGCCAGCAGCCAGCAGGGGACTCATGACTATACGCAGTATTTT.

The V call is TRBV19, the J call TRBJ1-2; 9 bases fit TRBD1. J was trimmed by 4 bases and V by 5 bases; bases with no gene match: 14. Germline-derived CDR1 and CDR2 are LNHDA and SQIVND (reference sequence). The CDR3 extends over 17 amino acids. CDR3 region: CASSPQGQGPRGYGYTF. The CDR3, as DNA: TGTGCCAGTAGTCCCCAGGGACAGGGCCCTCGGGGCTATGGCTACACCTTC.

The DNA for the CDR3 is TGTGCCAGCAGCTTAGGGAGGGGGCGCTACAATGAGCAGTTCTTC. Amino acid sequence: CASSLGRGRYNEQFF. The V call is TRBV7-2, the J call TRBJ2-1; a weak D match, TRBD1 (7 bases). The CDR3 has 15 amino acids. The V gene lost 1 base and the J gene lost 3 bases, with 10 bases spanning the gap. The germline gives CDR1 SGHTA, CDR2 FQGNSA.

This clone was recorded only once. The V gene is TRBV30, the J gene TRBJ1-1, with D uncertain. Germline CDR1 reads GTSNPN; CDR2 reads SVGIG (reference sequence). V shed 1 base and J shed 1 base, with 10 bases lying between them. CDR3 size: 14 residues. Written as DNA, the CDR3 is TGTGCCTGGAGTGGATCCGGGTCGAACACTGAAGCTTTCTTT. Translated, it gives CAWSGSGSNTEAFF.

V and J are TRBV13 and TRBJ1-6; a possible D gene is TRBD1 (6 bases). This CDR3 region has 16 residues. V shed 3 bases and J shed 7 bases, with 16 bases lying between them. The germline V gene has CDR1 PRHDT and CDR2 FYEKMQ (reference sequence). The CDR3 loop reads CASSFGRDRSNSPLHF. The CDR3, as DNA: TGTGCCAGCAGCTTTGGACGTGACAGGAGCAATTCACCCCTCCACTTT. The entire variable domain, with the rest obtained from reference TRBV13 and TRBJ1-6, is as follows: AAGVIQSPRHLIKEKRETATLKCYPIPRHDTVYWYQQGPGQDPQFLISFYEKMQSDKGSIPDRFSAQQFSDYHSELNMSSLELGDSALYFCASSFGRDRSNSPLHFGNGTRLTVT.

The chain recombines TRBV7-9 with TRBJ1-1; TRBD1 aligns across 8 bases. Trimming cost V 4 bases and J 5 bases; bases outside gene matches: 9. CDR3 length: 15 residues. Per germline, CDR1 SEHNR and CDR2 FQNEAQ (reference sequence). The DNA for the CDR3 is TGTGCCAGCAGCTCCCGGACAGGGTATCAAACTGAAGCTTTCTTT. Its translation is CASSSRTGYQTEAFF.

This clone is a singleton in its sample. V is TRBV5-8 and J is TRBJ1-1; D gene unclear. V lost 4 bases, J lost 11 bases, and 12 bases lay in between. Germline V gene sequence: CDR1 SGHTS, CDR2 YDEGEE. The CDR3 covers 11 residues. CDR3: CASSIEVVAFF. The DNA for the CDR3 is TGTGCCAGCAGCATAGAGGTCGTGGCTTTCTTT.

This clone was detected only once. CDR3 sequence: CASSQTVTSRNEQFF. DNA of the CDR3: TGTGCCAGCAGCCAGACAGTGACTAGCCGAAATGAGCAGTTCTTC. The chain has TRBV3-1 (or the pseudogene TRBV3-2) and TRBJ2-1, with 7 nucleotides matching TRBD2. The CDR3 extends over 15 amino acids. With V trimmed by 3 bases and J by 7 bases, 9 bases remained unmatched. Germline-derived CDR1 and CDR2 are LGHDT and YNNKEL (reference sequence).

The chain joins TRBV5-4 to TRBJ2-3, with 9 bases that match TRBD2. Unmatched junction bases numbered 7, after V lost 3 bases and J lost 5 bases. The CDR3 is 15 amino acids. Germline V gives CDR1 SGHNT, CDR2 YYREEE (reference sequence). CDR3 region: CASSYSSGVIDTQYF. In DNA form, the CDR3 reads TGTGCCAGCAGCTACTCTAGCGGGGTCATAGATACGCAGTATTTT.

The chain links TRBV5-1 to TRBJ2-7, with TRBD2 identical over 16 bases. Per germline, CDR1 SGHRS and CDR2 YFSETQ. The CDR3 sequence is 18 residues long. The ends lost 3 bases at V and 0 bases at J; junction bases unmatched: 6. The CDR3 sequence is CASSSGLAGGTRSYEQYF. Here the CDR3 DNA reads TGCGCCAGCAGCTCGGGACTAGCGGGAGGGACCCGCTCCTACGAGCAGTACTTC.

V and J are TRBV4-2 and TRBJ2-1; 12 nucleotides agree with TRBD2. V gave up 0 bases and J gave up 6 bases; unmatched junction bases: 6. This CDR3 has 17 residues. Germline V CDR1 and CDR2: LGHNA, YNFKEQ. The CDR3 region has the DNA TGTGCCAGCAGCCAAGATTATCTAGCGGGGGGGGGCAATGAGCAGTTCTTC. It codes for CASSQDYLAGGGNEQFF.

This chain connects TRBV2 to TRBJ1-2; 8 positions agree with TRBD1. This CDR3 has 13 residues. Trimming removed 7 bases from V and 10 bases from J; junction bases left unmatched: 11. Looked up from germline, CDR1 is SNHLY and CDR2 is FYNNEI. The CDR3 nucleotides read TGTGCCAGCACCTGGACAGGGAATGAGATCTACACCTTC. Translation: CASTWTGNEIYTF.